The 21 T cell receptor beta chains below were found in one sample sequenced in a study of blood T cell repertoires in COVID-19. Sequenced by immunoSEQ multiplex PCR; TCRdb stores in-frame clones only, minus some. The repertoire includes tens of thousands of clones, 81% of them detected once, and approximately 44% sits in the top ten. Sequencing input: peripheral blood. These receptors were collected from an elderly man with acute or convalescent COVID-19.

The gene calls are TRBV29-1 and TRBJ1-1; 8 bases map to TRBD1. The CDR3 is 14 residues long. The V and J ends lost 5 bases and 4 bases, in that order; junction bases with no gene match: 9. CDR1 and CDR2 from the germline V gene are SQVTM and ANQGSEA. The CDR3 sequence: CSVWGDRGATEAFF. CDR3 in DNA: TGCAGCGTTTGGGGAGACAGGGGCGCCACTGAAGCTTTCTTT.

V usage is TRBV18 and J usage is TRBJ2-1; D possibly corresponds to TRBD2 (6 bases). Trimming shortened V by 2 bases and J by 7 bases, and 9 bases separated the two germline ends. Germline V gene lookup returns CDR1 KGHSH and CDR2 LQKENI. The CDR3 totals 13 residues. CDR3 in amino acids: CASSPILANEQFF. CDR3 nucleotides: TGTGCCAGCTCACCAATCCTAGCGAATGAGCAGTTCTTC.

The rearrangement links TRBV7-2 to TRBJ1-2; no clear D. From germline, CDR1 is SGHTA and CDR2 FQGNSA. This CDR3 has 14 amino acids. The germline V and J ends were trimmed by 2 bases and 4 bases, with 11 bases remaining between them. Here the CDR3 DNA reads TGTGCCAGCAGCTTAAACACTCGGGTCTATGGCTACACCTTC. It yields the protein CASSLNTRVYGYTF. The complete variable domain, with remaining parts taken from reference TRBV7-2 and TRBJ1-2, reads GAGVSQSPSNKVTEKGKDVELRCDPISGHTALYWYRQSLGQGLEFLIYFQGNSAPDKSGLPSDRFSAERTGGSVSTLTIQRTQQEDSAVYLCASSLNTRVYGYTFGSGTRLTVV.

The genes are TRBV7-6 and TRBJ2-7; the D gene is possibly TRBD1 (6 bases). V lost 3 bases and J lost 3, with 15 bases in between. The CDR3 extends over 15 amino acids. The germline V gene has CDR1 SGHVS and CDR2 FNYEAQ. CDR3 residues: CASSFGPGDDYEQYF. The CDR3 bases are TGTGCCAGCAGCTTTGGGCCAGGGGATGACTACGAGCAGTACTTC.

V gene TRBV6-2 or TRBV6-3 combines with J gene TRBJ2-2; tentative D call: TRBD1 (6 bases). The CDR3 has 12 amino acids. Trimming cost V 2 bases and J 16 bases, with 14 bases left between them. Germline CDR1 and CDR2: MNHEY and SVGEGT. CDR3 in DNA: TGTGCCAGCAGTTACGTTGGAACAGGGCAGTTTTTT. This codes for CASSYVGTGQFF.

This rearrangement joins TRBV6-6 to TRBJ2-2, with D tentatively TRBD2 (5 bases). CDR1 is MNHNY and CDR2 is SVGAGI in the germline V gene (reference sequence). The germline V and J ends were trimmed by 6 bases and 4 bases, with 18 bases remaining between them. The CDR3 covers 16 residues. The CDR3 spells CASSPSSRAFTGELFF. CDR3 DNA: TGTGCCAGCAGCCCCAGCTCGAGGGCGTTCACCGGGGAGCTGTTTTTT.

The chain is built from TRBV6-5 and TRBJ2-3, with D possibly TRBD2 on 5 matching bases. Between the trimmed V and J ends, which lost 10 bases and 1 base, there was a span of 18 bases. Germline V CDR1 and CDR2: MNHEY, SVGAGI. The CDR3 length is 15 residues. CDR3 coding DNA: TGTGCCACCTCCGGAGGCGGTGCCGGCACAGATACGCAGTATTTT. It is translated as CATSGGGAGTDTQYF.

CDR3 residues: CAVSGGATYEQYF. CDR3 nucleotide sequence: TGTGCCGTATCAGGGGGCGCCACCTACGAGCAGTACTTC. This chain uses TRBV24-1 with TRBJ2-7, with 8 bases that match TRBD1. The CDR3 is 13 amino acids. V dropped 12 bases and J dropped 2; count of bases not matched to a gene: 8. CDR1 and CDR2 (germline): KGHDR, SFDVKD.

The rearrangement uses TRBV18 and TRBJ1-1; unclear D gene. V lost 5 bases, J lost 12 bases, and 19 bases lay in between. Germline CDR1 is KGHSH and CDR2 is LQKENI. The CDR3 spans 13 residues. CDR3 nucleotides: TGTGCCAGCTCAGATATTGGGCTCCCCTGGCCTTTCTTT. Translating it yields CASSDIGLPWPFF.

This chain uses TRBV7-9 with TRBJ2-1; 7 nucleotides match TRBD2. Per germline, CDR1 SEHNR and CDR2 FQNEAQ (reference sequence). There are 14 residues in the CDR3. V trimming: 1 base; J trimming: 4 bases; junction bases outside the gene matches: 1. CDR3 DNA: TGTGCCAGCAGCTTAGGGACTAGGTACAATGAGCAGTTCTTC. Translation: CASSLGTRYNEQFF.

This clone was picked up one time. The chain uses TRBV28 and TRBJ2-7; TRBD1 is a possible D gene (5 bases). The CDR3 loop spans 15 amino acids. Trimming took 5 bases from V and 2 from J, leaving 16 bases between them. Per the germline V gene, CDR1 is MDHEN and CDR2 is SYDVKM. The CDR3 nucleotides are TGTGCCAGCAGTCCCCGAGGACAATCTACCTACGAGCAGTACTTC. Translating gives CASSPRGQSTYEQYF.

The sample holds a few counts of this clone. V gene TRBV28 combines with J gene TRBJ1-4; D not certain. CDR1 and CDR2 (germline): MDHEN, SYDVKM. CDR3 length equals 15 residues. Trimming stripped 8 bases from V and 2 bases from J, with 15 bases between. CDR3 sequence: CASGLSGGTNEKLFF. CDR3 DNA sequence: TGTGCCAGCGGCCTCTCTGGAGGGACTAATGAAAAACTGTTTTTT.

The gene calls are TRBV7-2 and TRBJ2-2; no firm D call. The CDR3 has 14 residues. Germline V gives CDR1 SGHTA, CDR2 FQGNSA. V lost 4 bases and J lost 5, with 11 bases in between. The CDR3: CASSSRQVTGELFF. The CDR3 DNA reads TGTGCCAGCAGCTCTCGGCAGGTGACCGGGGAGCTGTTTTTT.

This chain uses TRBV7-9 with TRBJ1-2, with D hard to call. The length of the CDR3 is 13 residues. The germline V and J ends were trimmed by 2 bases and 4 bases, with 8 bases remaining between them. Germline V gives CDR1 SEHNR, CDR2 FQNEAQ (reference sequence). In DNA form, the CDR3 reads TGTGCCAGCAGCTTATCCGGGGTCTATGGCTACACCTTC. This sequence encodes CASSLSGVYGYTF.

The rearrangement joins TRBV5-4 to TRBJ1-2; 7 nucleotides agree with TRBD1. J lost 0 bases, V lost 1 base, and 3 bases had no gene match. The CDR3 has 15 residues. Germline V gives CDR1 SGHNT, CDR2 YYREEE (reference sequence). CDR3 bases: TGTGCCAGCAGCTTGTGGACAGGAGCTAACTATGGCTACACCTTC. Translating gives CASSLWTGANYGYTF.

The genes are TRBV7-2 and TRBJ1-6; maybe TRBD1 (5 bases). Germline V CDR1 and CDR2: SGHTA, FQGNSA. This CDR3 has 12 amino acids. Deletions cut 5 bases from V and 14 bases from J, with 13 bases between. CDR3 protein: CASSRPGWALHF. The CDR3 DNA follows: TGTGCCAGCAGCCGTCCAGGGTGGGCCCTCCACTTT.

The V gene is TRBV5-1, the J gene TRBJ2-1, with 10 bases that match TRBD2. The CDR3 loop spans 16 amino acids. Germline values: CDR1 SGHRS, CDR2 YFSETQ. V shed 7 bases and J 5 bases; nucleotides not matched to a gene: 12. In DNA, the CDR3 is TGCGCCAGCGGCCAACTAGCGGGGTCGCGGGACAATGAGCAGTTCTTC. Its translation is CASGQLAGSRDNEQFF.

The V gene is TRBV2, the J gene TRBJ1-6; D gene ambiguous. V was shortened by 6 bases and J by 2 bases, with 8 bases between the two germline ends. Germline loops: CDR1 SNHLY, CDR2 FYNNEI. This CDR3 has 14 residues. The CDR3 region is CASSTGAYNSPLHF. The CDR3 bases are TGTGCCAGCAGCACCGGAGCCTATAATTCACCCCTCCACTTT.

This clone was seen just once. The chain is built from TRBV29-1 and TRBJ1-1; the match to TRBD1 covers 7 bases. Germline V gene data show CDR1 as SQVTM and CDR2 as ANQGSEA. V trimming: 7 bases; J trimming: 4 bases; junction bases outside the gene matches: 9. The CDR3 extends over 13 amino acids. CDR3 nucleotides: TGCAGCGCAGGGGGGGGTTCTGGCACTGAAGCTTTCTTT. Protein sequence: CSAGGGSGTEAFF. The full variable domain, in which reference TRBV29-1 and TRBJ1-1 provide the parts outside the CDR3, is SAVISQKPSRDICQRGTSLTIQCQVDSQVTMMFWYRQQPGQSLTLIATANQGSEATYESGFVIDKFPISRPNLTFSTLTVSNMSPEDSSIYLCSAGGGSGTEAFFGQGTRLTVV.

In DNA form, the CDR3 reads TGTGCCAGCAGCTTAGATTTCAAGACAGCTAACTATGGCTACACCTTC. It codes for CASSLDFKTANYGYTF. The chain is built from TRBV7-2 and TRBJ1-2; TRBD1 might be the D (5 bases). Trimming shortened V by 1 base and J by 0 bases, and 12 bases separated the two germline ends. Germline CDR1 and CDR2: SGHTA and FQGNSA. The CDR3 spans 16 residues.

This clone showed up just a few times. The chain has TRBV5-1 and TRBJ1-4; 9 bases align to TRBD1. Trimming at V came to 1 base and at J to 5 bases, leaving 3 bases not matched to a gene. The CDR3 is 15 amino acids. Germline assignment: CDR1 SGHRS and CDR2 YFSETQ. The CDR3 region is CASSLRGTGNEKLFF. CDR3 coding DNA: TGCGCCAGCAGCTTGCGTGGGACAGGGAATGAAAAACTGTTTTTT.